The rows below give T cell receptor beta chains drawn from one sample of a study of blood T cell repertoires in COVID-19. Assay used: immunoSEQ multiplex PCR; TCRdb lists only in-frame clones, some missing. The repertoire has over 120,000 clones, around nine tenths of them found once; the top ten carry around 8.3%. The sequenced material came from peripheral blood. The source of these receptors is a woman aged 45-60 years with active or convalescent COVID-19. Each CDR3 is given with its conserved first and last residue. Each record gives: CDR3 protein, J gene, V gene, clone size. Part of the rows lack a size; the others show once, few, many or a class for expanded clones.

CDR3: CASSSLDRGLGYTF
J: TRBJ1-2
V: TRBV7-9
size: .

CDR3: CATSRGATGYEQYF
J: TRBJ2-7
V: TRBV15
size: .

CDR3: CASQKEWGDLTNEKLFF
J: TRBJ1-4
V: TRBV19
size: .

CDR3: CASSLVRGATEAFF
J: TRBJ1-1
V: TRBV4-2
size: .

CDR3: CASSVLAGSSNEQFF
J: TRBJ2-1
V: TRBV2
size: .

CDR3: CAWSRVYTEAFF
J: TRBJ1-1
V: TRBV30
size: .

CDR3: CASSSGADTQYF
J: TRBJ2-3
V: TRBV6-5
size: .

CDR3: CASSIRGQGGEAFF
J: TRBJ1-1
V: TRBV19
size: .

CDR3: CASSQIGSAKNTEAFF
J: TRBJ1-1
V: TRBV4-3
size: .

CDR3: CASTRGGTGNTGELFF
J: TRBJ2-2
V: TRBV9
size: .

CDR3: CASSKGGDTQYF
J: TRBJ2-3
V: TRBV28
size: .

CDR3: CASSSPKFAEVYEQYF
J: TRBJ2-7
V: TRBV7-4
size: .

CDR3: CSSAGVSYNEQFF
J: TRBJ2-1
V: TRBV12-3/TRBV12-4
size: .

CDR3: CASSEGQNTEAFF
J: TRBJ1-1
V: TRBV9
size: .

CDR3: CASSTATGATYGYTF
J: TRBJ1-2
V: TRBV19
size: .

CDR3: CASSYSSGPSSYNEQFF
J: TRBJ2-1
V: TRBV7-8
size: .

CDR3: CATGVQGEGYTF
J: TRBJ1-2
V: TRBV28
size: .

CDR3: CSVHGLAGGADTQYF
J: TRBJ2-3
V: TRBV29-1
size: .

CDR3: CAWSAGLAGSDTQYF
J: TRBJ2-3
V: TRBV30
size: few

CDR3: CASRRTGGTYEQYF
J: TRBJ2-7
V: TRBV27
size: .

CDR3: CASEAGGTDTQYF
J: TRBJ2-3
V: TRBV28
size: .

CDR3: CASSSDRGPEAFF
J: TRBJ1-1
V: TRBV11-3
size: .

CDR3: CATSDCGGAHTDTQYF
J: TRBJ2-3
V: TRBV24-1
size: .

CDR3: CASSMYGVNTEAFF
J: TRBJ1-1
V: TRBV19
size: .

CDR3: CASSLGGRADEQYF
J: TRBJ2-7
V: TRBV11-3
size: .

CDR3: CASAVRNTEAFF
J: TRBJ1-1
V: TRBV2
size: few

CDR3: CASSPGDRDNSPLHF
J: TRBJ1-6
V: TRBV5-1
size: .

CDR3: CASSLEGTGAFGYTF
J: TRBJ1-2
V: TRBV7-9
size: .

CDR3: CASSGLAGGPHNEQFF
J: TRBJ2-1
V: TRBV7-6
size: .

CDR3: CATENRVGTEAFF
J: TRBJ1-1
V: TRBV24-1
size: .

CDR3: CSVEDSSYEQYF
J: TRBJ2-7
V: TRBV29-1
size: .

CDR3: CASSSFDKNEQFF
J: TRBJ2-1
V: TRBV11-3
size: .

CDR3: CASSARVNTEAFF
J: TRBJ1-1
V: TRBV13
size: .

CDR3: CASRRGANYGYTF
J: TRBJ1-2
V: TRBV28
size: few

CDR3: CASSLAPARGAYGYTF
J: TRBJ1-2
V: TRBV7-2
size: .

CDR3: CARSRRGLTYEQYF
J: TRBJ2-7
V: TRBV5-3
size: few

CDR3: CASSLQTAGNTEAFF
J: TRBJ1-1
V: TRBV7-8
size: .

CDR3: CASSRDREAYQPQHF
J: TRBJ1-5
V: TRBV19
size: .

CDR3: CASSLTGTGVTGYTF
J: TRBJ1-2
V: TRBV18
size: .

CDR3: CASSGLSVGAPYEQYF
J: TRBJ2-7
V: TRBV28
size: .

CDR3: CASSQQGQPYGYTF
J: TRBJ1-2
V: TRBV10-2
size: .

CDR3: CASSQGSGQSSYEQYF
J: TRBJ2-7
V: TRBV4-3
size: once

CDR3: CASSEARTGYGQPQHF
J: TRBJ1-5
V: TRBV2
size: .

CDR3: CATSRGTGGYEQYF
J: TRBJ2-7
V: TRBV15
size: once

CDR3: CASSLTGVANTGELFF
J: TRBJ2-2
V: TRBV4-1
size: .

CDR3: CASSPNLDSYYGYTF
J: TRBJ1-2
V: TRBV18
size: .

CDR3: CASSSRGAAYEQYF
J: TRBJ2-7
V: TRBV3-1/TRBV3-2
size: .

CDR3: CASSPRVAGAPTEAFF
J: TRBJ1-1
V: TRBV18
size: once

CDR3: CASSLRGLASTDTQYF
J: TRBJ2-3
V: TRBV11-1
size: few

CDR3: CASSPKQDNTEAFF
J: TRBJ1-1
V: TRBV18
size: few

CDR3: CASSLGGGTIINSPLHF
J: TRBJ1-6
V: TRBV27
size: .